This entry features one T cell receptor (beta chain) sequence. Antigen unknown. V lost 3 bases, J lost 7 bases, and 12 bases stayed unmatched. The CDR3 spans 17 residues. Germline CDR1 reads WNHNN; CDR2 reads SYGVQD (reference sequence). Donors had nominal health at sampling but likely had unrecorded immune exposures. It was with 60 Vbeta and 13 Jbeta primers that the PCR ran. In the authors' methods: In a later analysis, 10 million to 11 million of about 80 million unique beta chains occurred in at least two donors. Only in-frame clones appear in the TCRdb table, and some are missing; sequencing was by immunoSEQ multiplex PCR. Clone size and V and J calls were adopted from that table, with D and trimming inferred from the DNA. The data show 110,000 or so clones, with 75% seen just once and nearly 3% held by the top ten. The data stem from a study of cytomegalovirus exposure and HLA in healthy donors. Looking at the study overall: There were some 120 million unique TCR beta sequences, drawn from about 179 million T cells, in an earlier analysis.

Notes on the study in general: At a 0.05 false discovery rate, a later analysis found around 15,000 TCR beta sequences to be associated with HLA alleles.

The sequence was obtained from a woman in her 40s in good health and CMV-seropositive. The specimen sequenced was PBMCs. The chain couples TRBV10-1 to TRBJ2-1; TRBD1 matches at 10 bases. The CDR3 region is CASSEIRGTGVLNEQFF. CDR3 DNA sequence: TGCGCCAGCAGTGAAATTCGGGGGACAGGGGTTTTAAATGAGCAGTTCTTC.